The 3 T cell receptor beta chains below come from one sample, sequenced in a study of blood T cell repertoires in COVID-19. Clones were read by immunoSEQ multiplex PCR, and TCRdb kept only the in-frame ones, dropping some. The sample shows about 200,000 clones, approximately 80% of them seen only once. The sample was PBMCs or T cells enriched from blood (not recorded which). The receptor source for this set is a woman in her fifties or sixties with acute COVID-19.

The chain joins TRBV19 to TRBJ1-6; D is uncertain. Germline V gives CDR1 LNHDA, CDR2 SQIVND (reference sequence). V dropped 8 bases and J dropped 8 bases, with 16 bases sitting between them. The CDR3 contains 14 residues. CDR3 loop: CASSPVGVYSPLHF. Here the CDR3 DNA reads TGTGCCAGTTCCCCCGTCGGGGTTTATTCACCCCTCCACTTT.

The CDR3 nucleotides read TGTGCCAGCAGAAAAGGGGGTGACCACAATGAGCAGTTCTTC. Amino acid sequence: CASRKGGDHNEQFF. The rearrangement uses TRBV11-2 and TRBJ2-1; D perhaps matches TRBD1 (6 bases). The CDR3 is made up of 14 amino acids. V was pared by 6 bases and J by 5 bases, with 14 bases between. CDR1 SGHAT and CDR2 FQNNGV come from the germline V gene.

This rearrangement joins TRBV3-1 (or the pseudogene TRBV3-2) to TRBJ2-1; D may be TRBD1 (6 bases). The CDR3 is made up of 13 amino acids. V dropped 0 bases and J dropped 12 bases, with 12 bases sitting between them. Germline CDR1 LGHDT, CDR2 YNNKEL (reference sequence). CDR3 residues: CASSQEGETGQFF. CDR3 DNA sequence: TGTGCCAGCAGCCAAGAAGGAGAGACAGGGCAGTTCTTC.